Included here is one T cell receptor (beta chain) sequence, with context. Libraries were prepared by immunoSEQ multiplex PCR; TCRdb keeps only in-frame clonotypes and omits some of them. The sample has roughly 250,000 clones, 90% seen once. This entry comes from a study of cytomegalovirus exposure and HLA in healthy donors. The junction had 11 bases not matched to a gene; V was cut back by 0 bases and J by 6 bases. CDR1 and CDR2 (germline): PRHDT, FYEKMQ (reference sequence). The CDR3 is made up of 17 amino acids. Sequencing used PBMCs. The origin of this receptor is a woman under 30 in good health and CMV-seronegative. The chain recombines TRBV13 with TRBJ1-2, with 9 bases that match TRBD1. The CDR3 is CASSLGLRYWTGDGYTF. The DNA for the CDR3 is TGTGCCAGCAGCTTAGGTTTGAGGTATTGGACAGGGGATGGCTACACCTTC.